The rows below give T cell receptor beta chains drawn from one sample of a study of shared clonotypes between healthy human individuals. Some clones are missing from TCRdb's copy, which holds only in-frame ones; the method was immunoSEQ multiplex PCR. This table holds 2 million to 2.5 million clones, almost 96% found once. Source material: naive CD4+ T cells sorted from blood. All receptors derive from a man aged 18 to 30 in good health. The CDR3 runs from the conserved cysteine through the conserved F or W. Fields, in order: V gene, D gene, J gene, CDR3 DNA, CDR3 protein. The D gene is left open where the match is weak.

TRBV5-6	-	TRBJ1-2	TGTGCCAGCAGCCCCCTTCGGGGGGGCGGTGGCTACACCTTC	CASSPLRGGGGYTF
TRBV18	TRBD1	TRBJ2-7	TGTGCCAGCTCCAAACCAAAGGGGACAGGGGTCTACGAGCAGTACTTC	CASSKPKGTGVYEQYF
TRBV6-1	-	TRBJ2-1	TGTGCCAGCAGTGAAGCCCCGACAGCTCGCGGTGAGCAGTTCTTC	CASSEAPTARGEQFF
TRBV19	-	TRBJ2-1	TGTGCCAGTAGTATAGTGGCGGGCACGCATGAGCAGTTCTTC	CASSIVAGTHEQFF
TRBV29-1	TRBD1	TRBJ2-7	TGCAGCGCCGCTGGGGACAGTTTCTCCTACGAGCAGTACTTC	CSAAGDSFSYEQYF
TRBV25-1	-	TRBJ2-1	TGTGCCAGCAGTGAATATAGAGGGAAGGGTCCGCAGTTCTTC	CASSEYRGKGPQFF
TRBV5-1	-	TRBJ2-5	TGCGCCAGCAGCTCCCGGGTCATACAAGAGACCCAGTACTTC	CASSSRVIQETQYF
TRBV18	-	TRBJ1-4	TGTGCCAGCTCACCCCCGTCAACTAATGAAAAACTGTTTTTT	CASSPPSTNEKLFF
TRBV5-1	-	TRBJ2-1	TGCGCCAGCAGCTACGGACAGTACAATGAGCAGTTCTTC	CASSYGQYNEQFF
TRBV5-4	-	TRBJ2-7	TGTGCCAGCAGCTTTGACAGTTACGAGCAGTACTTC	CASSFDSYEQYF
TRBV10-1	TRBD1	TRBJ1-3	TGCGCCAGCAGGGCTAGCCGACAGGGGGGCTACTCTGGAAACACCATATATTTT	CASRASRQGGYSGNTIYF
TRBV7-9	-	TRBJ1-4	TGTGCCAGCAGCTCTATAGGGGGTCAAAATGAAAAACTGTTTTTT	CASSSIGGQNEKLFF
TRBV9	-	TRBJ2-7	TGTGCCAGCAGCTCCGACCCTCAAGGCGAGCAGTACTTC	CASSSDPQGEQYF
TRBV6-1	-	TRBJ2-1	TGTGCCAGCAGACGAACTAGAATTGATGAGCAGTTCTTC	CASRRTRIDEQFF
TRBV7-2	-	TRBJ1-2	TGTGCCAGCAGCTCGGGGGTCCTTTTTTATGGCTACACCTTC	CASSSGVLFYGYTF
TRBV5-4	-	TRBJ2-5	TGTGCCAGCAGCTTGGCTGGTGGAGAGACCCAGTACTTC	CASSLAGGETQYF
TRBV7-9	-	TRBJ1-2	TGTGCCAGCAGCTTCAGCAACTATGGCTACACCTTC	CASSFSNYGYTF
TRBV4-2	TRBD2	TRBJ2-1	TGTGCCAGCAGCCAGACTAGCGTAAACTACAATGAGCAGTTCTTC	CASSQTSVNYNEQFF
TRBV10-2	-	TRBJ2-7	TGCGCCAGCAGTGAGTCGATATACCTCTACGAGCAGTACTTC	CASSESIYLYEQYF
TRBV4-1	-	TRBJ2-2	TGCGCCAGCAGCCAAGAGAGTAGTCGGCCCGAACCGGGCACCGGGGAGCTGTTTTTT	CASSQESSRPEPGTGELFF
TRBV6-1	-	TRBJ2-2	TGTGCCAGCAGCGGAACAGGGAAAGCCACCGGGGAGCTGTTTTTT	CASSGTGKATGELFF
TRBV19	-	TRBJ1-5	TGTGCCAGTAGTATTACAGGGTACGGTCAGCCCCAGCATTTT	CASSITGYGQPQHF
TRBV29-1	-	TRBJ1-3	TGCAGCGCCCGCCAGGGCTCTGGAAACACCATATATTTT	CSARQGSGNTIYF
TRBV4-2	-	TRBJ1-1	TGTGCCGCGTCGCGGGACAAAGGCGCTGAAGCTTTCTTT	CAASRDKGAEAFF
TRBV7-9	-	TRBJ1-2	TGTGCCAGCAGCCGAGACAATAACTATGGCTACACCTTC	CASSRDNNYGYTF
TRBV28	-	TRBJ2-1	TGTGCCAGCAGTTTAAGGTCCCCCCCCTACAATGAGCAGTTCTTC	CASSLRSPPYNEQFF
TRBV19	-	TRBJ2-2	TGTGCCAGTAGTATCCCCCGTGGGGAGCTGTTTTTT	CASSIPRGELFF
TRBV11-3	-	TRBJ2-2	TGTGCCAGCAGCTTGGGGGAGCCCGGGGAGCTGTTTTTT	CASSLGEPGELFF
TRBV5-4	TRBD1	TRBJ1-1	TGTGCCAGCAGCTTAGGGGGGACAGCTGAAGCTTTCTTT	CASSLGGTAEAFF
TRBV5-5	-	TRBJ2-7	TGTGCCAGCAGCTTGGCCGGACAGTCGGGACGGGAGCAGTACTTC	CASSLAGQSGREQYF
TRBV5-1	TRBD1	TRBJ1-1	TGCGCCAGCAGCTTGGAAGGGGGACAGTTCGGAGCTTTCTTT	CASSLEGGQFGAFF
TRBV6-6	TRBD1	TRBJ1-5	TGTGCCAGCGAAATGGGGACAGGGTGGAATCAGCCCCAGCATTTT	CASEMGTGWNQPQHF
TRBV5-1	-	TRBJ2-3	TGCGCCAGCGGGAAGGGAGGCACAGATACGCAGTATTTT	CASGKGGTDTQYF
TRBV9	-	TRBJ2-5	TGTGCCAGCACCCTAACCCCCCACGAAGGGACCCAGTACTTC	CASTLTPHEGTQYF
TRBV30	TRBD2	TRBJ2-3	TGTGCCTGGATGACCCTAGCGGGGGCAGATACGCAGTATTTT	CAWMTLAGADTQYF
TRBV9	TRBD1	TRBJ1-2	TGTGCCAGCAGCGACCGGGACAGGAACTATGGCTACACCTTC	CASSDRDRNYGYTF
TRBV6-5	-	TRBJ1-2	TGTGCCAGCAGTTCCCACGGGGGAAATTCTGGTGGCTACACCTTC	CASSSHGGNSGGYTF
TRBV5-1	TRBD1	TRBJ1-3	TGCGCCAGCAGCTTGACTTCCCCAGGGGGGACTGGAAACACCATATATTTT	CASSLTSPGGTGNTIYF
TRBV6-5	-	TRBJ1-2	TGTGCCAGCGGACAGAATTTTAACTATGGCTACACCTTC	CASGQNFNYGYTF
TRBV19	-	TRBJ2-7	TGTGCCAGCCCGGGGGGCCCCTTCTTCTCCTACGAGCAGTACTTC	CASPGGPFFSYEQYF
TRBV5-6	TRBD1	TRBJ2-5	TGTGCCAGCAGCGGGGGACGACAGGGCTTCGTACTTCAAGAGACCCAGTACTTC	CASSGGRQGFVLQETQYF
TRBV27	TRBD2	TRBJ2-7	TGTGCCAGCAGTCCGTCGACCGGGATGGGGGGGTACGAGCAGTACTTC	CASSPSTGMGGYEQYF
TRBV6-6	-	TRBJ1-1	TGTGCCAGCAGTTTCCAGGGTTTCAACACTGAAGCTTTCTTT	CASSFQGFNTEAFF
TRBV28	TRBD1	TRBJ2-7	TGTGCCAGCAGTCTAGGGACAGGGGGCTCCTACGAGCAGTACTTC	CASSLGTGGSYEQYF
TRBV4-1	-	TRBJ1-1	TGCGCCAGCAGTACCTCTTTTTCTATGAACACTGAAGCTTTCTTT	CASSTSFSMNTEAFF
TRBV5-6	TRBD2	TRBJ2-1	TGTGCCAGCAGTCCCGGACTAGCCCAAATTACTCACAATGAGCAGTTCTTC	CASSPGLAQITHNEQFF
TRBV5-1	TRBD1	TRBJ2-5	TGCGCCAGCAGCTTGACGACAGGGCAGAAAGAGACCCAGTACTTC	CASSLTTGQKETQYF
TRBV6-1	-	TRBJ2-3	TGTGCCAGCACTTTCGACAGACTCACAGATACGCAGTATTTT	CASTFDRLTDTQYF
TRBV30	-	TRBJ1-2	TGTGCCTGGAGTGTAGGTGGCTATGGCTACACCTTC	CAWSVGGYGYTF
TRBV7-9	-	TRBJ1-5	TGTGCCAGCAGCAAACCGGGCCTTACTCTGGATTTT	CASSKPGLTLDF
TRBV30	-	TRBJ2-2	TGTGCCTGGAATTGGCGTTCTGGGGAGCTGTTTTTT	CAWNWRSGELFF